The subject of this entry is one TCR beta chain. This sample was included in a study of blood T cell repertoires in COVID-19. The protocol was immunoSEQ multiplex PCR, while the TCRdb copy is restricted to in-frame clones and leaves out a portion. The sample holds 55,000 to 80,000 clones, approximately 80% seen once. Material for sequencing was peripheral blood. The TCR sequence derives from a woman aged 80 or over with active or convalescent COVID-19.

The CDR3 loop reads CASLLGGGNEQFF. CDR3 DNA sequence: TGCGCCAGCCTATTGGGGGGGGGCAATGAGCAGTTCTTC. This chain joins TRBV10-2 and TRBJ2-1, with 7 positions matching TRBD2. Germline V gene sequence: CDR1 WSHSY, CDR2 SAAADI. The length of the CDR3 is 13 residues. The trim removed 8 bases at V and 6 bases at J, leaving 7 bases unmatched.